These 18 T cell receptor beta chains share one sample of origin, sequenced in a study of shared clonotypes between healthy human individuals. TCRdb's table, derived via immunoSEQ multiplex PCR, lists solely in-frame clones and lacks some. The table records 1,500,000 or so clones, over 95% of them present only once. Sequenced sample: naive CD4+ T cells sorted from blood. Described subset: CD45RA+ positively selected. These receptors all stem from a man aged 25 to 40 in good health.

The chain has TRBV28 and TRBJ1-2, with D tentatively TRBD1 (6 bases). This CDR3 is 14 amino acids long. V lost 4 bases to trimming and J lost 8 bases, with 17 bases between them. Germline V gene sequence: CDR1 MDHEN, CDR2 SYDVKM. Written as DNA, the CDR3 is TGTGCCAGCAGTTGGGGGGCACGGGTTGGAGGCTACACCTTC. Translated: CASSWGARVGGYTF.

Remarks on this clone: The same CDR3 also results from other DNA sequences found in this sample. The V gene is TRBV5-1, the J gene TRBJ2-7; 7 positions agree with TRBD2. The CDR3 runs to 14 residues. Trimming removed 2 bases from V and 2 bases from J; junction bases left unmatched: 4. Per germline, CDR1 SGHRS and CDR2 YFSETQ. CDR3 sequence: CASSLLAGAYEQYF. CDR3 bases: TGCGCCAGCAGCTTATTGGCGGGAGCCTACGAGCAGTACTTC.

V is TRBV5-1 and J is TRBJ2-1; D perhaps matches TRBD2 (6 bases). Trimming took off 1 base at V and 7 bases at J, with 15 bases between the two ends. Germline CDR1 and CDR2: SGHRS and YFSETQ. The CDR3 runs to 15 residues. In nucleotides, the CDR3 is TGCGCCAGCAGCTTGTGGGGGGAGGCCGGGAATGAGCAGTTCTTC. It is translated as CASSLWGEAGNEQFF.

J is TRBJ1-1 and V is TRBV18; 10 positions agree with TRBD1. CDR1 is KGHSH, CDR2 LQKENI, per germline. The V segment lost 6 bases and the J segment 6 bases; nucleotides outside the gene matches: 10. This CDR3 region has 15 residues. Here the CDR3 DNA reads TGTGCCAGCTCCCCCGGGACAGGGGCTTCCGCTGAAGCTTTCTTT. Encoded protein: CASSPGTGASAEAFF.

The rearrangement uses TRBV7-9 and TRBJ2-7; D is undetermined. V dropped 2 bases and J dropped 2 bases, with 10 bases sitting between them. CDR1 is SEHNR, CDR2 FQNEAQ, per germline (reference sequence). The CDR3 contains 14 residues. Here the CDR3 DNA reads TGTGCCAGCAGCTTATCTATCGTCACCTACGAGCAGTACTTC. Protein sequence: CASSLSIVTYEQYF.

This clone was recorded only once. The genes are TRBV29-1 and TRBJ2-5; no clear D. Trimming took off 3 bases at V and 5 bases at J, with 7 bases between the two ends. Germline loops: CDR1 SQVTM, CDR2 ANQGSEA. The CDR3 is made up of 11 amino acids. CDR3 sequence (DNA): TGCAGCGTTGATCCTGGGGAGACCCAGTACTTC. Its protein product is CSVDPGETQYF.

The V gene is TRBV19, the J gene TRBJ2-4; 8 nucleotides align to TRBD2. CDR1 and CDR2 (germline): LNHDA, SQIVND (reference sequence). CDR3 length: 19 amino acids. V was pared by 5 bases and J by 16 bases, with 31 bases of the junction left unmatched. CDR3 in DNA: TGTGCCAGTAGTCCTTTACCGGGACTAGTGGACCTGACGGAGGGAAGGGAATACTTC. Encoded protein: CASSPLPGLVDLTEGREYF.

On this clone itself: The sample carries other DNA sequences with the same CDR3. This sequence joins TRBV9 and TRBJ2-1, with 13 nucleotides matching TRBD2. J was trimmed by 5 bases and V by 2 bases; bases with no gene match: 4. The CDR3 runs to 16 residues. The germline CDR1 and CDR2 sequences are SGDLS and YYNGEE. CDR3 protein: CASSVLGLAGNNEQFF. The CDR3 bases are TGTGCCAGCAGCGTTTTGGGACTAGCGGGAAACAATGAGCAGTTCTTC.

This chain connects TRBV19 to TRBJ1-5; D may be TRBD1 (5 bases). Germline loops: CDR1 LNHDA, CDR2 SQIVND (reference sequence). The CDR3 spans 13 residues. V lost 11 bases and J lost 10, with 21 bases in between. In DNA, the CDR3 is TGTGCCGGCCTAGGCAGCAGGGTCGAACCCCAGCATTTT. Amino acid sequence: CAGLGSRVEPQHF.

This clone occurred once. The chain uses TRBV19 and TRBJ2-1; 8 positions match TRBD1. V lost 4 bases to trimming and J lost 9 bases; unmatched junction nucleotides: 11. Per the germline V gene, CDR1 is LNHDA and CDR2 is SQIVND (reference sequence). The CDR3 loop spans 15 amino acids. The CDR3 spells CASSRSFGQGAEQFF. The CDR3 DNA sequence: TGTGCCAGTAGTAGGAGTTTTGGACAGGGTGCTGAGCAGTTCTTC.

The V and J genes are TRBV14 and TRBJ2-1; the D gene is possibly TRBD1 (6 bases). The length of the CDR3 is 12 residues. Trimming shortened V by 1 base and J by 10 bases, and 8 bases separated the two germline ends. Germline V gene lookup returns CDR1 SGHDN and CDR2 FVKESK. The CDR3 region has the DNA TGTGCCAGCAGCCAAGCTAGGGGGGAGCAGTTCTTC. Translation: CASSQARGEQFF.

This rearrangement joins TRBV7-9 to TRBJ2-5; the match to TRBD1 covers 9 bases. This CDR3 has 16 residues. CDR1 SEHNR and CDR2 FQNEAQ come from the germline V gene (reference sequence). V lost 2 bases, J lost 0 bases, and 4 bases stayed unmatched. As DNA, the CDR3 is TGTGCCAGCAGCTTATGGGACAGGGTATACCAAGAGACCCAGTACTTC. This translates into CASSLWDRVYQETQYF.

V usage is TRBV15 and J usage is TRBJ1-5, with a possible D match to TRBD1 (6 bases). Germline CDR1 LNHNV, CDR2 YYDKDF (reference sequence). The CDR3 length is 13 residues. With 4 bases removed from V and 7 bases from J, the gap between germline ends came to 11 bases. CDR3 in amino acids: CATSNRVMQPQHF. The CDR3 region has the DNA TGTGCCACCAGCAACAGGGTAATGCAGCCCCAGCATTTT.

The chain recombines TRBV27 with TRBJ2-1, with unresolved D. Germline assignment: CDR1 MNHEY and CDR2 SMNVEV (reference sequence). The V end lost 3 bases, the J end lost 7 bases, and 13 bases lay between the germline ends. CDR3 length equals 14 residues. DNA for the CDR3: TGTGCCAGCAGTTTGTACTCGCCTGGTAATGAGCAGTTCTTC. It specifies CASSLYSPGNEQFF.

The chain is built from TRBV10-3 and TRBJ2-7; 11 nucleotides line up with TRBD2. The germline gives CDR1 ENHRY, CDR2 SYGVKD. This CDR3 contains 14 residues. V gave up 4 bases and J gave up 3 bases; unmatched junction bases: 2. CDR3 region: CAISALAGVYEQYF. The DNA for the CDR3 is TGTGCCATCAGTGCACTAGCGGGAGTCTACGAGCAGTACTTC.

This chain joins TRBV18 and TRBJ1-3; D gene unclear. This CDR3 is 13 amino acids long. With 3 bases removed from V and 7 bases from J, the gap between germline ends came to 10 bases. Germline V gene sequence: CDR1 KGHSH, CDR2 LQKENI. CDR3: CASSPKLGNTIYF. CDR3 in DNA: TGTGCCAGCTCACCGAAACTCGGGAACACCATATATTTT.

As for this clone: The same CDR3 also results from other DNA sequences found in this sample. V is TRBV5-1 and J is TRBJ2-2; D not resolved. Germline lookup yields CDR1 SGHRS and CDR2 YFSETQ. This CDR3 spans 13 amino acids. Trimming took 0 bases from V and 5 from J, leaving 5 bases between them. CDR3 sequence reads: CASSLDGTGELFF. The CDR3 region has the DNA TGCGCCAGCAGCTTGGATGGGACCGGGGAGCTGTTTTTT.

This clone appeared a single time. The genes are TRBV5-1 and TRBJ2-2; 8 nucleotides line up with TRBD1. The V segment lost 5 bases and the J segment 1 base; nucleotides outside the gene matches: 7. The CDR3 contains 16 residues. Germline CDR1 and CDR2: SGHRS and YFSETQ. CDR3 loop: CASRFYGQGNTGELFF. The CDR3 DNA sequence: TGCGCCAGCAGATTCTATGGACAGGGGAACACCGGGGAGCTGTTTTTT.